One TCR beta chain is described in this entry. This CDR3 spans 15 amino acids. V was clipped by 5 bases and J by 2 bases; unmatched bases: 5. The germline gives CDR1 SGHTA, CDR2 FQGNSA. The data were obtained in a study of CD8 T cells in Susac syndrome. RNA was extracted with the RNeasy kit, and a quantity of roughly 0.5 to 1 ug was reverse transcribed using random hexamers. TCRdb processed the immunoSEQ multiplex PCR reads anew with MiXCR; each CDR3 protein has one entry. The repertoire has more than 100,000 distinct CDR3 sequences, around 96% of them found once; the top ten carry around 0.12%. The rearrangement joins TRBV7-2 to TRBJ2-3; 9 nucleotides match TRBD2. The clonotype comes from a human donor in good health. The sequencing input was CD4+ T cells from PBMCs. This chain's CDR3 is CASSPREGNTDTQYF. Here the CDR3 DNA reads TGTGCCAGCAGCCCGCGGGAGGGCAACACAGATACGCAGTATTTT.